This T cell receptor (beta chain) was documented in a study of T cell repertoires in cytomegalovirus infection. A note on this clonotype: What it binds is unknown.

TCRdb redid the calling of the reads with MiXCR, one entry per CDR3 protein. Among 700,000 to 950,000 distinct CDR3 sequences listed, about 30% were seen once. The CDR3 length is 16 residues. V shed 4 bases and J shed 1 base, with 13 bases lying between them. This TCR derives from a human donor in good health (CMV status not recorded). Some clones in this sample may be carry-over from other donors' samples. Sample: cultured CD8+ T cells from PBMCs, taken from culture after CMV antigen stimulation. The chain combines TRBV12-3 or TRBV12-4 with TRBJ2-2, with D perhaps matching TRBD2 (6 bases). CDR3 bases: TGTGCCAGCAGTTCCAAGCGGGCCCTGAACACCGGGGAGCTGTTTTTT. This sequence encodes CASSSKRALNTGELFF.